This T cell receptor (beta chain) was identified in a study of blood T cells in healthy people across ages. General study findings and limits: In long-lived donors, naive CD4+ cell counts and diversity exceeded those of aged donors.

This clonotype has a handful of counts. Its target is unknown. Next came a second PCR, run for about 6 to 12 cycles, which used a sample-barcoded 5' primer along with a J-beta primer mix. TCRdb recomputed calls from the 5' RACE reads with MiXCR, one row per CDR3 protein. Among under 800,000 distinct CDR3 sequences, approximately 39% were seen once, and the ten largest hold roughly 20%. Donors were systemically healthy Caucasian individuals from Russia aged 6 to 90 years. The germline V gene encodes CDR1 SQVTM and CDR2 ANQGSEA. This CDR3 has 15 residues. Trimming cost V 5 bases and J 0 bases, with 15 bases left between them.

The sequenced sample was blood. The V gene is TRBV29-1, the J gene TRBJ2-3; D is possibly TRBD1 (6 bases). This receptor was taken from a woman between 55 and 75 years old in good health. The CDR3 DNA follows: TGCAGCGTTCCGACAGGAATGCTTAGCACAGATACGCAGTATTTT. This encodes CSVPTGMLSTDTQYF.